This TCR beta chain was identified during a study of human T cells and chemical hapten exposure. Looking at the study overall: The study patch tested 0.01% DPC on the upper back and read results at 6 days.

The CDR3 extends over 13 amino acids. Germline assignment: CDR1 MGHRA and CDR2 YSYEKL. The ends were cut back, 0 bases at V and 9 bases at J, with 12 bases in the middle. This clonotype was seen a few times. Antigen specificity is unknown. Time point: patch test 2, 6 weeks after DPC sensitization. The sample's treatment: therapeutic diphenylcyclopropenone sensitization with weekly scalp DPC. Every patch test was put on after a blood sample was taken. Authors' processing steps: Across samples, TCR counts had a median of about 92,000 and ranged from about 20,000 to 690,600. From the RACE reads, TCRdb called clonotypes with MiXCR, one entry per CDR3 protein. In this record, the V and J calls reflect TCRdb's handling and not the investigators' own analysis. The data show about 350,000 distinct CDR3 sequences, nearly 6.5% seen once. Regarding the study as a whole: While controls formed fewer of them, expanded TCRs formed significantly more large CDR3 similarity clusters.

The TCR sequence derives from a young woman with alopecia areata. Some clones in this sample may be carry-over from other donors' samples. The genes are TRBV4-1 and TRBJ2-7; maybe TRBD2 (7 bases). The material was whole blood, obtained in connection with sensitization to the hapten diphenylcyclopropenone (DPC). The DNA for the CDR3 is TGCGCCAGCAGCCAAGATATGGCGGGGGCGCAGTACTTC. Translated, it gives CASSQDMAGAQYF.